This TCR beta chain was captured in a study of OX40 agonist ivuxolimab in advanced cancers. General observations from the study: The specificity for antigen of the expanded peripheral T cells was not determined. Averaged across samples, CD8+ T cells carried more expanded clones than CD4+ did.

V was clipped by 4 bases and J by 3 bases, with 15 bases between them. CDR1 and CDR2 from the germline V gene are LNHDA and SQIVND (reference sequence). CDR3 length equals 15 residues. As concerns this clone: The antigen remains undetermined.

Anyone with autoimmune disease history or systemic immunosuppression was excluded. Method: immunoSEQ multiplex PCR; TCRdb's copy keeps in-frame clones and lacks some. The data contain some 70,000 clones, 84% of them seen just once; the ten biggest clones take up more than 2%. The receptor was isolated from an adult with an advanced solid tumor such as melanoma, head and neck, liver or kidney cancer. This specimen was CD4+ or CD8+ T cells sorted from blood, taken in a trial of the OX40 agonist ivuxolimab. The chain couples TRBV19 to TRBJ1-1; tentatively, D is TRBD1 (5 bases). CDR3 residues: CASSKLTIRDTEAFF. For the CDR3, the DNA is TGTGCCAGTAGTAAGCTAACTATCAGGGACACTGAAGCTTTCTTT.